The 13 T cell receptor beta chains below were found in one sample sequenced in a study of OX40 agonist ivuxolimab in advanced cancers. TCRdb's table, derived via immunoSEQ multiplex PCR, lists solely in-frame clones and lacks some. The data hold tens of thousands of clones, with more than 70% observed a single time. The starting material was CD4+ or CD8+ T cells sorted from blood, obtained in a trial of the OX40 agonist ivuxolimab. These receptors came from an adult with an advanced solid tumor such as melanoma, head and neck, liver or kidney cancer.

The chain recombines TRBV5-1 with TRBJ2-5; D is unresolved. The germline V gene has CDR1 SGHRS and CDR2 YFSETQ. The CDR3 is 13 amino acids. V lost 0 bases and J 2 bases, leaving 5 bases between the germline ends. Written as DNA, the CDR3 is TGCGCCAGCAGCTTGGTAACGCAAGAGACCCAGTACTTC. Protein product: CASSLVTQETQYF.

V is TRBV7-8 and J is TRBJ2-1; D unclear. Trimming stripped 2 bases from V and 4 bases from J, with 6 bases between. The CDR3 runs to 13 residues. The germline V gene encodes CDR1 SGHVS and CDR2 FQNEAQ. CDR3 loop: CASSLSPYNEQFF. The CDR3 nucleotides are TGTGCCAGCAGCTTATCACCGTACAATGAGCAGTTCTTC.

The chain uses TRBV5-1 and TRBJ2-1; TRBD1 aligns across 11 bases. This CDR3 contains 17 residues. Trimming took 2 bases from V and 9 from J; bases not matched to a gene: 13. Per germline, CDR1 SGHRS and CDR2 YFSETQ. CDR3 sequence (DNA): TGCGCCAGCAGCTTTCCCGGACAGGGGGCGGATACGGGTGAGCAGTTCTTC. Protein sequence: CASSFPGQGADTGEQFF.

The chain joins TRBV6-5 to TRBJ2-3; D unclear. The CDR3 runs 16 residues. The germline gives CDR1 MNHEY, CDR2 SVGAGI. Trimming shortened V by 0 bases and J by 3 bases, and 13 bases separated the two germline ends. The CDR3 coding sequence is TGTGCCAGCAGTTACTCGGAGTCTGCGCCGACAGATACGCAGTATTTT. Amino acids: CASSYSESAPTDTQYF.

The chain couples TRBV7-9 to TRBJ2-1; weak D call: TRBD2 (6 bases). In germline, CDR1 is SEHNR, CDR2 FQNEAQ (reference sequence). The CDR3 covers 14 residues. Trimming took 7 bases from V and 7 from J, leaving 17 bases between them. The CDR3 DNA sequence: TGTGCCAGCACGGTCGGGGGTGTAGGGAATGAGCAGTTCTTC. Its protein is CASTVGGVGNEQFF.

This clone has a handful of counts. The chain recombines TRBV7-7 with TRBJ2-1, with D unclear. Per the germline V gene, CDR1 is SSHAT and CDR2 is FNYEAQ (reference sequence). Deletions cut 5 bases from V and 9 bases from J, with 11 bases between. This CDR3 contains 12 residues. This CDR3 reads CASSPVSGEQFF. DNA for the CDR3: TGTGCCAGCAGCCCCGTCTCAGGTGAGCAGTTCTTC.

The V call is TRBV15, the J call TRBJ1-2; D gene uncertain. The CDR3 length is 17 residues. Germline V lookup: CDR1 LNHNV, CDR2 YYDKDF (reference sequence). Trimming shortened V by 0 bases and J by 0 bases, and 14 bases separated the two germline ends. In nucleotides, the CDR3 is TGTGCCACCAGCAGAGATCACGGCGGAGCCTCTAACTATGGCTACACCTTC. It codes for CATSRDHGGASNYGYTF.

This chain joins TRBV19 and TRBJ2-7, with D hard to call. The CDR3 is made up of 9 amino acids. V was pared by 10 bases and J by 0 bases, with 1 base between. The germline V gene has CDR1 LNHDA and CDR2 SQIVND (reference sequence). Here the CDR3 DNA reads TGTGCCAACTCCTACGAGCAGTACTTC. This translates into CANSYEQYF. Using reference TRBV19 and TRBJ2-7 for the parts outside the CDR3, the full variable domain is DGGITQSPKYLFRKEGQNVTLSCEQNLNHDAMYWYRQDPGQGLRLIYYSQIVNDFQKGDIAEGYSVSREKKESFPLTVTSAQKNPTAFYLCANSYEQYFGPGTRLTVT.

The chain has TRBV27 and TRBJ2-1; D gene ambiguous. Per germline, CDR1 MNHEY and CDR2 SMNVEV (reference sequence). Trimming stripped 6 bases from V and 2 bases from J, with 2 bases between. The CDR3 has 11 amino acids. As DNA, the CDR3 is TGTGCCAGCAGCACCTACAATGAGCAGTTCTTC. This gives the protein CASSTYNEQFF.

This rearrangement joins TRBV5-1 to TRBJ2-3; D unresolved. Germline-derived CDR1 and CDR2 are SGHRS and YFSETQ. The CDR3 totals 12 residues. Trimming left V 0 bases short and J 4 bases short, with 3 bases between. The CDR3 sequence: CASSLEADTQYF. CDR3 DNA: TGCGCCAGCAGCTTGGAGGCAGATACGCAGTATTTT.

The V gene is TRBV5-1, the J gene TRBJ1-2; maybe TRBD1 (6 bases). The germline V and J ends were trimmed by 0 bases and 3 bases, with 18 bases remaining between them. The CDR3 covers 17 residues. Per germline, CDR1 SGHRS and CDR2 YFSETQ. The CDR3 protein is CASSLGTTTGPDYGYTF. CDR3 in DNA: TGCGCCAGCAGCTTGGGGACCACAACAGGGCCGGACTATGGCTACACCTTC. The complete variable domain, with remaining parts taken from reference TRBV5-1 and TRBJ1-2, reads KAGVTQTPRYLIKTRGQQVTLSCSPISGHRSVSWYQQTPGQGLQFLFEYFSETQRNKGNFPGRFSGRQFSNSRSEMNVSTLELGDSALYLCASSLGTTTGPDYGYTFGSGTRLTVV.

The rearrangement joins TRBV7-2 to TRBJ2-1; D is possibly TRBD1 or TRBD2 (5 bases each). This CDR3 is 14 amino acids long. Germline lookup yields CDR1 SGHTA and CDR2 FQGNSA. V was trimmed by 3 bases and J by 14 bases, leaving 20 bases between them. CDR3 amino acids: CASSFFLGGDEEFF. In nucleotides, the CDR3 is TGTGCCAGCAGCTTCTTCCTTGGGGGAGACGAGGAGTTCTTC. Filled out from reference TRBV7-2 and TRBJ2-1, the complete variable domain reads GAGVSQSPSNKVTEKGKDVELRCDPISGHTALYWYRQSLGQGLEFLIYFQGNSAPDKSGLPSDRFSAERTGGSVSTLTIQRTQQEDSAVYLCASSFFLGGDEEFFGPGTRLTVL.

The chain recombines TRBV6-5 with TRBJ2-7, with TRBD2 matching over 8 bases. The CDR3 contains 15 residues. The ends lost 0 bases at V and 6 bases at J; junction bases unmatched: 7. Germline V gives CDR1 MNHEY, CDR2 SVGAGI. In DNA form, the CDR3 reads TGTGCCAGCAGTTACTCGAATAGCGGGGCCTCCGAGCAGTACTTC. Translated: CASSYSNSGASEQYF.